A selection of T cell receptor beta chains follows, all from one sample in a study of cytomegalovirus exposure and HLA in healthy donors. Generated by immunoSEQ multiplex PCR, the TCRdb table keeps only in-frame clones and is missing some. The profile shows around 110,000 clones, 71% of them singletons. Sequencing was performed on PBMCs. These receptors were collected from a female donor in good health and CMV-seronegative. Each CDR3 is given with its conserved first and last residue. A D gene is named only where the DNA matches it firmly. Clone sizes are given selectively: once, few, many, or a class where the clone is expanded.

clone size: .
D gene: TRBD2
J gene: TRBJ2-5
V gene: TRBV10-2
CDR3 DNA: TGCGCCAGCCGGACTAGCGGGAGTGGAGAGACCCAGTACTTC
CDR3 protein: CASRTSGSGETQYF

clone size: .
D gene: TRBD2
J gene: TRBJ2-1
V gene: TRBV4-1
CDR3 DNA: TGCGCCAGCAGCCTACTAGCGGGAGGGAGGGATGAGCAGTTCTTC
CDR3 protein: CASSLLAGGRDEQFF

clone size: .
D gene: .
J gene: TRBJ1-1
V gene: TRBV5-5
CDR3 DNA: TGTGCCAGCAGCCCCCGAGGGGAGGGTGAAGCTTTCTTT
CDR3 protein: CASSPRGEGEAFF

clone size: .
D gene: .
J gene: TRBJ2-1
V gene: TRBV6-1
CDR3 DNA: TGTGCCAGCAGTGAAACAGGCCCGGGCTCCTACAATGAGCAGTTCTTC
CDR3 protein: CASSETGPGSYNEQFF

clone size: .
D gene: TRBD2
J gene: TRBJ2-1
V gene: TRBV10-1
CDR3 DNA: TGCGCCAGCAGTGAGTCCCTAGCGGGAGGGTACAATGAGCAGTTCTTC
CDR3 protein: CASSESLAGGYNEQFF

clone size: .
D gene: .
J gene: TRBJ2-5
V gene: TRBV7-2
CDR3 DNA: TGTGCCAGCAGCTCCCAGGGACAAGAGACCCAGTACTTC
CDR3 protein: CASSSQGQETQYF

clone size: .
D gene: .
J gene: TRBJ2-7
V gene: TRBV21-1
CDR3 DNA: TGTGCCAGCAGCATACCTGTCCGGGAGGATTACGAGCAGTACTTC
CDR3 protein: CASSIPVREDYEQYF

clone size: .
D gene: .
J gene: TRBJ2-2
V gene: TRBV7-6
CDR3 DNA: TGTGCCAGCAGCGAAGCGGCTACGGGATATTCCGGGGAGCTGTTTTTT
CDR3 protein: CASSEAATGYSGELFF

clone size: .
D gene: TRBD2
J gene: TRBJ2-1
V gene: TRBV2
CDR3 DNA: TGTGCCAGCAGGGGGACTAGCGTTCGAGAGCAGTTCTTC
CDR3 protein: CASRGTSVREQFF

clone size: .
D gene: .
J gene: TRBJ1-1
V gene: TRBV28
CDR3 DNA: TGTGCCAGCAGCCGCTGGACAGTAATGAACACTGAAGCTTTCTTT
CDR3 protein: CASSRWTVMNTEAFF

clone size: .
D gene: .
J gene: TRBJ2-4
V gene: TRBV30
CDR3 DNA: TGTGCCTGGAGCCGGGACATGCAAAACATTCAGTACTTC
CDR3 protein: CAWSRDMQNIQYF

clone size: few
D gene: .
J gene: TRBJ1-1
V gene: TRBV6-6
CDR3 DNA: TGTGCCAGCAGATCACAGGGAACGAACACTGAAGCTTTCTTT
CDR3 protein: CASRSQGTNTEAFF

clone size: .
D gene: TRBD1
J gene: TRBJ2-5
V gene: TRBV9
CDR3 DNA: TGTGCCAGCAGCGTAGGGGACAGGGGGGTAGAGACCCAGTACTTC
CDR3 protein: CASSVGDRGVETQYF

clone size: few
D gene: TRBD2
J gene: TRBJ2-1
V gene: TRBV5-4
CDR3 DNA: TGTGCCAGCAGCTCCACGGGACTAGCGGACAATGAGCAGTTCTTC
CDR3 protein: CASSSTGLADNEQFF

clone size: few
D gene: .
J gene: TRBJ1-2
V gene: TRBV15
CDR3 DNA: TGTGCCACCAGCAGAGAAGGGGGAACTAACTATGGCTACACCTTC
CDR3 protein: CATSREGGTNYGYTF

clone size: .
D gene: .
J gene: TRBJ2-7
V gene: TRBV28
CDR3 DNA: TGTGCCAGCAGTTCGACAAGGCCCTCCTACGAGCAGTACTTC
CDR3 protein: CASSSTRPSYEQYF

clone size: .
D gene: .
J gene: TRBJ2-2
V gene: TRBV2
CDR3 DNA: TGTGCCCGCGGGGGCGGGAGCCCCGGGGACACCGGGGAGCTGTTTTTT
CDR3 protein: CARGGGSPGDTGELFF

clone size: .
D gene: TRBD2
J gene: TRBJ2-7
V gene: TRBV9
CDR3 DNA: TGTGCCAGCAGCCAGGGACTAGCACTTTCCTACGAGCAGTACTTC
CDR3 protein: CASSQGLALSYEQYF

clone size: few
D gene: .
J gene: TRBJ2-5
V gene: TRBV28
CDR3 DNA: TGTGCCAGCAGTTTCGGAGGTCAAGAGACCCAGTACTTC
CDR3 protein: CASSFGGQETQYF

clone size: few
D gene: .
J gene: TRBJ2-1
V gene: TRBV12-5
CDR3 DNA: TGTGCTAGTGGTTTTGAGGATGAGCAGTTCTTC
CDR3 protein: CASGFEDEQFF

clone size: .
D gene: .
J gene: TRBJ2-5
V gene: TRBV10-2
CDR3 DNA: TGCGCCAGCAGTGAGGGGGGCAGCCCACAAGAGACCCAGTACTTC
CDR3 protein: CASSEGGSPQETQYF

clone size: .
D gene: .
J gene: TRBJ2-5
V gene: TRBV28
CDR3 DNA: TGTGCCAGCAGTCCGCCACGAAGGGGTAAAGAGACCCAGTACTTC
CDR3 protein: CASSPPRRGKETQYF

clone size: .
D gene: TRBD1
J gene: TRBJ2-7
V gene: TRBV29-1
CDR3 DNA: TGCAGCGTTGGGGACAGGAATTCCTACGAGCAGTACTTC
CDR3 protein: CSVGDRNSYEQYF

clone size: few
D gene: .
J gene: TRBJ2-1
V gene: TRBV27
CDR3 DNA: TGTGCCAGCCGCTTTTATGAGGGAGAGCAGTTCTTC
CDR3 protein: CASRFYEGEQFF

clone size: .
D gene: .
J gene: TRBJ2-1
V gene: TRBV6-6
CDR3 DNA: TGTGCCAGCGGGGACTGGGGTGCGAGTTACAATGAGCAGTTCTTC
CDR3 protein: CASGDWGASYNEQFF

clone size: few
D gene: .
J gene: TRBJ2-7
V gene: TRBV4-1
CDR3 DNA: TGCGCCAGCAGCCTACGAGGGCTGCTGTACGAGCAGTACTTC
CDR3 protein: CASSLRGLLYEQYF

clone size: once
D gene: .
J gene: TRBJ1-5
V gene: TRBV25-1
CDR3 DNA: TGTGCCAGCAGTGCCCAGGGGAATCAGCCCCAGCATTTT
CDR3 protein: CASSAQGNQPQHF

clone size: .
D gene: .
J gene: TRBJ1-1
V gene: TRBV6-5
CDR3 DNA: TGTGCCAGCAAGGAGGGGCTATTGAACACTGAAGCTTTCTTT
CDR3 protein: CASKEGLLNTEAFF

clone size: .
D gene: .
J gene: TRBJ1-1
V gene: TRBV5-1
CDR3 DNA: TGCGCCAGCAGCCCCGGGACGGGACTTACTCACACTGAAGCTTTCTTT
CDR3 protein: CASSPGTGLTHTEAFF

clone size: .
D gene: .
J gene: TRBJ1-3
V gene: TRBV5-8
CDR3 DNA: TGTGCCAGCAGCTTGGATCGGGTGTTGGGAGACACCATATATTTT
CDR3 protein: CASSLDRVLGDTIYF

clone size: .
D gene: TRBD2
J gene: TRBJ2-1
V gene: TRBV30
CDR3 DNA: TGTGCCTGGAGCCGACTAGCGGGGTTCAATGAGCAGTTCTTC
CDR3 protein: CAWSRLAGFNEQFF

clone size: .
D gene: TRBD2
J gene: TRBJ2-2
V gene: TRBV13
CDR3 DNA: TGTGCCAGCAGCTTAACCTTAAAGCGGGAGTGGATCGGGGAGCTGTTTTTT
CDR3 protein: CASSLTLKREWIGELFF